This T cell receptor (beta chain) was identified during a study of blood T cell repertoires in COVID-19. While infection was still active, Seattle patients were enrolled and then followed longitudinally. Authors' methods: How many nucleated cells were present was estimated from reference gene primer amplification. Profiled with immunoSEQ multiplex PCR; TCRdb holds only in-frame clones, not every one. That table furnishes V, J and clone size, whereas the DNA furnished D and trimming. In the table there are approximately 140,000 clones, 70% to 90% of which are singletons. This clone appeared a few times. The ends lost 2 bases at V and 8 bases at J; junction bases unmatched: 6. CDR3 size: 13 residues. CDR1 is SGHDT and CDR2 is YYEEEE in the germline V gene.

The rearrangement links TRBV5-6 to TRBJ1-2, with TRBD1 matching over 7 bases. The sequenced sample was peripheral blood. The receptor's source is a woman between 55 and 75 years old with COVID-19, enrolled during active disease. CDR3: CASSFGGGTGYTF. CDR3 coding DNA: TGTGCCAGCAGCTTTGGAGGGGGCACGGGCTACACCTTC.